Listed here is a single T cell receptor beta chain. Germline V gene data show CDR1 as SQVTM and CDR2 as ANQGSEA. The CDR3 has 12 residues. The V end lost 4 bases, the J end lost 2 bases, and 9 bases lay between the germline ends. The data are from a study of T cells in Graves' hyperthyroidism and ophthalmopathy. RNA transcripts served as the template for amplifying TCR beta CDR3 regions. First-round RT-PCR targeting the TCR CDR3 was performed with the HTBI primer set. TCRdb processed the multiplex PCR reads anew with MiXCR; each CDR3 protein has one entry. Among a few hundred thousand distinct CDR3 sequences listed, about 45% were seen once.

This chain links TRBV29-1 with TRBJ2-7; the D is unclear. This clonotype was obtained from a woman aged 18-29 years with Graves' hyperthyroidism. Sequenced input: peripheral blood or thyroid tissue (not recorded which). The CDR3 DNA reads as TGCAGCGTTGTAGGCGGAACCTACGAGCAGTACTTC. Translated: CSVVGGTYEQYF.